These 7 T cell receptor beta chains were sequenced from one sample in a study of T cell responses to AZD1222 COVID-19 vaccine. Using immunoSEQ multiplex PCR, the repertoire was profiled, and TCRdb retains in-frame clones only, with some absent. The table includes over 85,000 clones, approximately 88% detected once. The starting material was peripheral blood, obtained on day 0 of AZD1222 vaccination. All receptors derive from an adult in good health.

V usage is TRBV4-1 and J usage is TRBJ1-5, with unresolved D. V lost 2 bases, J lost 10 bases, and 12 bases lay in between. The length of the CDR3 is 13 residues. Germline V gives CDR1 MGHRA, CDR2 YSYEKL. The CDR3 region is CASSQFAASPQHF. The CDR3 DNA reads as TGCGCCAGCAGCCAATTCGCGGCAAGCCCCCAGCATTTT.

The chain recombines TRBV19 with TRBJ1-5; D remains ambiguous. Trimming took 7 bases from V and 2 from J, leaving 15 bases between them. Germline CDR1 LNHDA, CDR2 SQIVND (reference sequence). This CDR3 region has 15 residues. The CDR3: CASTNHIAGNQPQHF. The CDR3 region has the DNA TGTGCCAGTACAAATCATATAGCGGGCAATCAGCCCCAGCATTTT. Supplemented by reference TRBV19 and TRBJ1-5, the full variable domain reads DGGITQSPKYLFRKEGQNVTLSCEQNLNHDAMYWYRQDPGQGLRLIYYSQIVNDFQKGDIAEGYSVSREKKESFPLTVTSAQKNPTAFYLCASTNHIAGNQPQHFGDGTRLSIL.

The chain uses TRBV18 and TRBJ1-6, with 7 bases aligning to TRBD1. V was clipped by 1 base and J by 5 bases; unmatched bases: 5. Germline values: CDR1 KGHSH, CDR2 LQKENI. The CDR3 has 16 residues. CDR3 nucleotide sequence: TGTGCCAGCTCACCACAGGGGGCCCTCGATAATTCACCCCTCCACTTT. It codes for CASSPQGALDNSPLHF.

This clone was seen only once. The rearrangement uses TRBV27 and TRBJ2-7; D is perhaps TRBD2 (6 bases). V shed 6 bases and J shed 3 bases, with 21 bases lying between them. The CDR3 has 16 residues. Germline V CDR1 and CDR2: MNHEY, SMNVEV (reference sequence). CDR3 sequence: CASRASPGRAGYEQYF. CDR3 nucleotide sequence: TGTGCCAGCAGAGCATCTCCCGGGAGAGCGGGCTACGAGCAGTACTTC.

This chain uses TRBV7-2 with TRBJ1-5, with D unresolved. Germline assignment: CDR1 SGHTA and CDR2 FQGNSA. Trimming took 7 bases from V and 4 from J, leaving 11 bases between them. This CDR3 has 13 amino acids. Written as DNA, the CDR3 is TGTGCCAGCAACGATACGCCAAATCAGCCCCAGCATTTT. Protein sequence: CASNDTPNQPQHF.

Worth noting for this clone: Other DNA sequences in the sample encode the same CDR3. V is TRBV28 and J is TRBJ1-1; no clear D gene. CDR1 is MDHEN and CDR2 is SYDVKM in the germline V gene. V lost 5 bases and J lost 5, with 12 bases in between. CDR3 length equals 13 residues. CDR3 protein: CASSLGGRTEAFF. DNA for the CDR3: TGTGCCAGCAGTCTGGGTGGGAGGACTGAAGCTTTCTTT. Full variable domain (outside the CDR3, taken from reference TRBV28 and TRBJ1-1): DVKVTQSSRYLVKRTGEKVFLECVQDMDHENMFWYRQDPGLGLRLIYFSYDVKMKEKGDIPEGYSVSREKKERFSLILESASTNQTSMYLCASSLGGRTEAFFGQGTRLTVV.

This clone was seen more than once but under ten times. The CDR3 bases are TGTGCCAGCAGTGCCGACCGACAGAGCCTGACCTATGGCTACACCTTC. It is translated as CASSADRQSLTYGYTF. The J gene is TRBJ1-2, the V gene TRBV6-1, with D tentatively TRBD1 (5 bases). This CDR3 comprises 16 residues. With 4 bases removed from V and 4 bases from J, the gap between germline ends came to 19 bases. Germline V gene lookup returns CDR1 MNHNS and CDR2 SASEGT.